This is a list of T cell receptor beta chains from one sample in a study of CD8+ T cells in alopecia areata. This table comes from immunoSEQ multiplex PCR, and its TCRdb copy is limited to in-frame clones, with some not included. The table lists roughly 150,000 clones, 47% of them singletons. The sample consisted of CD4+ T cells sorted from blood. The receptor source for this set is a human donor with alopecia areata. Each CDR3 is given with its conserved first and last residue. The order of the fields is J gene, V gene, clone size, D gene, CDR3 protein, CDR3 DNA. A D gene is named only where the DNA matches it firmly. Clone size, where shown, is once, few, many, or a class for clones that have expanded.

j_call: TRBJ2-1
v_call: TRBV2
clone_size: -
d_call: TRBD2
cdr3_aa: CASTPPLGLAGVGDYNEQFF
cdr3_nt: TGTGCCAGCACACCCCCCTTGGGGCTAGCGGGAGTCGGGGACTACAATGAGCAGTTCTTC

j_call: TRBJ2-3
v_call: TRBV29-1
clone_size: -
d_call: -
cdr3_aa: CSVGLYTDTQYF
cdr3_nt: TGCAGCGTTGGACTCTACACAGATACGCAGTATTTT

j_call: TRBJ1-1
v_call: TRBV29-1
clone_size: -
d_call: -
cdr3_aa: CSTKQGTNTEAFF
cdr3_nt: TGCAGCACAAAGCAGGGTACGAACACTGAAGCTTTCTTT

j_call: TRBJ2-3
v_call: TRBV6-1
clone_size: -
d_call: -
cdr3_aa: CASRAGTLSTDTQYF
cdr3_nt: TGTGCCAGCAGAGCCGGGACTCTCAGCACAGATACGCAGTATTTT

j_call: TRBJ1-2
v_call: TRBV30
clone_size: -
d_call: -
cdr3_aa: CAWSVRTNYGYTF
cdr3_nt: TGTGCCTGGTCGGTCAGAACTAACTATGGCTACACCTTC

j_call: TRBJ2-5
v_call: TRBV5-1
clone_size: few
d_call: -
cdr3_aa: CASTRGLQETQYF
cdr3_nt: TGCGCCAGCACCCGGGGACTCCAAGAGACCCAGTACTTC

j_call: TRBJ2-7
v_call: TRBV9
clone_size: -
d_call: TRBD1
cdr3_aa: CASSVGGTGKGEQYF
cdr3_nt: TGTGCCAGCAGCGTAGGGGGGACAGGGAAAGGCGAGCAGTACTTC

j_call: TRBJ1-5
v_call: TRBV9
clone_size: -
d_call: -
cdr3_aa: CASSPGLASQPQHF
cdr3_nt: TGTGCCAGCAGCCCAGGGTTGGCAAGTCAGCCCCAGCATTTT

j_call: TRBJ2-1
v_call: TRBV2
clone_size: -
d_call: -
cdr3_aa: CASGSLATSYNEQFF
cdr3_nt: TGTGCCAGCGGTAGCCTAGCGACCTCCTACAATGAGCAGTTCTTC

j_call: TRBJ1-2
v_call: TRBV29-1
clone_size: -
d_call: -
cdr3_aa: CSSRPPGLPVAF
cdr3_nt: TGCAGCTCACGACCCCCAGGGCTTCCTGTCGCCTTC

j_call: TRBJ1-1
v_call: TRBV7-9
clone_size: -
d_call: -
cdr3_aa: CASSLYAEGEAFF
cdr3_nt: TGTGCCAGCAGCTTGTATGCGGAGGGTGAAGCTTTCTTT

j_call: TRBJ2-7
v_call: TRBV27
clone_size: -
d_call: TRBD1
cdr3_aa: CASSLLAGRGPYEQYF
cdr3_nt: TGTGCCAGCAGTTTATTGGCGGGCAGGGGGCCATACGAGCAGTACTTC

j_call: TRBJ2-1
v_call: TRBV7-3
clone_size: once
d_call: -
cdr3_aa: CASSYDSSYNEQFF
cdr3_nt: TGTGCCAGCAGCTACGATAGCTCCTACAATGAGCAGTTCTTC

j_call: TRBJ2-1
v_call: TRBV6-1
clone_size: -
d_call: TRBD2
cdr3_aa: CASRTSGRTEQFF
cdr3_nt: TGTGCCAGCAGGACTAGCGGGAGGACTGAGCAGTTCTTC

j_call: TRBJ2-2
v_call: TRBV9
clone_size: -
d_call: -
cdr3_aa: CASSYRELTGELFF
cdr3_nt: TGTGCCAGCAGTTACAGGGAGCTCACCGGGGAGCTGTTTTTT

j_call: TRBJ2-4
v_call: TRBV4-1
clone_size: few
d_call: -
cdr3_aa: CASSQRLLAKNIQYF
cdr3_nt: TGCGCCAGCAGCCAGCGATTACTAGCCAAAAACATTCAGTACTTC

j_call: TRBJ2-5
v_call: TRBV29-1
clone_size: -
d_call: TRBD2
cdr3_aa: CSVDELAETQYF
cdr3_nt: TGCAGCGTTGACGAACTAGCGGAGACCCAGTACTTC

j_call: TRBJ2-7
v_call: TRBV28
clone_size: few
d_call: TRBD1
cdr3_aa: CASRAGGGDEQYF
cdr3_nt: TGTGCCAGCAGGGCAGGGGGCGGCGACGAGCAGTACTTC

j_call: TRBJ1-5
v_call: TRBV19
clone_size: -
d_call: -
cdr3_aa: CASSSGVGNQPQHF
cdr3_nt: TGTGCCAGTAGCTCGGGAGTGGGCAATCAGCCCCAGCATTTT

j_call: TRBJ1-5
v_call: TRBV6-6
clone_size: -
d_call: -
cdr3_aa: CASSYSSTLLQPQHF
cdr3_nt: TGTGCCAGCAGTTACTCCTCGACGTTACTGCAGCCCCAGCATTTT

j_call: TRBJ2-3
v_call: TRBV4-1
clone_size: -
d_call: -
cdr3_aa: CASSRTGLDTQYF
cdr3_nt: TGCGCCAGCAGCCGAACAGGTTTGGATACGCAGTATTTT

j_call: TRBJ2-7
v_call: TRBV7-2
clone_size: -
d_call: -
cdr3_aa: CASSLARGEQYF
cdr3_nt: TGTGCCAGCAGCTTAGCGAGGGGCGAGCAGTACTTC

j_call: TRBJ1-2
v_call: TRBV6-1
clone_size: -
d_call: -
cdr3_aa: CASSSVSYGYTF
cdr3_nt: TGTGCCAGCTCGTCCGTGAGCTATGGCTACACCTTC

j_call: TRBJ2-7
v_call: TRBV6-1
clone_size: -
d_call: -
cdr3_aa: CASSERLYEQYF
cdr3_nt: TGTGCCAGCAGTGAGCGCCTCTACGAGCAGTACTTC

j_call: TRBJ1-1
v_call: TRBV6-5
clone_size: -
d_call: -
cdr3_aa: CASSYSNGNTEAFF
cdr3_nt: TGTGCCAGCAGTTACTCCAACGGGAACACTGAAGCTTTCTTT

j_call: TRBJ2-3
v_call: TRBV29-1
clone_size: -
d_call: -
cdr3_aa: CSVVWGSTDTQYF
cdr3_nt: TGCAGCGTTGTTTGGGGGAGCACAGATACGCAGTATTTT

j_call: TRBJ2-1
v_call: TRBV5-1
clone_size: few
d_call: TRBD2
cdr3_aa: CASSRPASGNNEQFF
cdr3_nt: TGCGCCAGCAGCCGGCCGGCTAGCGGGAACAATGAGCAGTTCTTC

j_call: TRBJ2-1
v_call: TRBV5-1
clone_size: few
d_call: TRBD2
cdr3_aa: CASSVTSDEQFF
cdr3_nt: TGCGCCAGCAGCGTCACTAGCGATGAGCAGTTCTTC

j_call: TRBJ2-1
v_call: TRBV4-1
clone_size: few
d_call: TRBD2
cdr3_aa: CASSQTGTSGWDEQFF
cdr3_nt: TGCGCCAGCAGCCAAACCGGGACTAGCGGGTGGGATGAGCAGTTCTTC

j_call: TRBJ2-7
v_call: TRBV30
clone_size: -
d_call: -
cdr3_aa: CAWSGGGTHSYEQYF
cdr3_nt: TGTGCCTGGAGTGGGGGCGGGACTCACTCCTACGAGCAGTACTTC

j_call: TRBJ1-5
v_call: TRBV28
clone_size: -
d_call: TRBD1
cdr3_aa: CASSFLAGQQNQPQHF
cdr3_nt: TGTGCCAGCAGTTTTTTGGCGGGACAGCAAAATCAGCCCCAGCATTTT

j_call: TRBJ2-3
v_call: TRBV30
clone_size: few
d_call: -
cdr3_aa: CAWSGDDTQYF
cdr3_nt: TGTGCCTGGAGCGGTGATGATACGCAGTATTTT

j_call: TRBJ1-2
v_call: TRBV6-1
clone_size: -
d_call: -
cdr3_aa: CASKIQGNAHYGYTF
cdr3_nt: TGTGCCAGCAAAATCCAGGGGAACGCTCACTATGGCTACACCTTC

j_call: TRBJ2-5
v_call: TRBV28
clone_size: few
d_call: -
cdr3_aa: CASSLRGAQETQYF
cdr3_nt: TGTGCCAGCAGTTTACGGGGAGCCCAAGAGACCCAGTACTTC

j_call: TRBJ2-7
v_call: TRBV28
clone_size: -
d_call: -
cdr3_aa: CASSLGNIHEQYF
cdr3_nt: TGTGCCAGCAGTTTAGGGAACATACACGAGCAGTACTTC

j_call: TRBJ1-4
v_call: TRBV29-1
clone_size: few
d_call: -
cdr3_aa: CRSKGQKWNEKLFF
cdr3_nt: TGCAGGTCCAAAGGGCAGAAGTGGAATGAAAAACTGTTTTTT

j_call: TRBJ1-2
v_call: TRBV14
clone_size: few
d_call: -
cdr3_aa: CASSPRAGPYGYTF
cdr3_nt: TGTGCCAGCAGCCCTCGAGCAGGCCCATATGGCTACACCTTC

j_call: TRBJ2-7
v_call: TRBV10-3
clone_size: few
d_call: -
cdr3_aa: CAISSAPYEQYF
cdr3_nt: TGTGCCATCAGTAGCGCTCCTTACGAGCAGTACTTC

j_call: TRBJ2-1
v_call: TRBV7-9
clone_size: -
d_call: -
cdr3_aa: CASSQTPGPSRNEQFF
cdr3_nt: TGTGCCAGCAGCCAGACGCCGGGACCCTCTAGGAATGAGCAGTTCTTC

j_call: TRBJ2-1
v_call: TRBV2
clone_size: few
d_call: TRBD2
cdr3_aa: CATRLAGGPYNEQFF
cdr3_nt: TGTGCCACACGACTAGCGGGAGGCCCGTACAATGAGCAGTTCTTC

j_call: TRBJ2-7
v_call: TRBV5-1
clone_size: -
d_call: -
cdr3_aa: CASSSDRRFSEQYF
cdr3_nt: TGCGCCAGCAGCTCTGACAGACGTTTTAGTGAGCAGTACTTC

j_call: TRBJ1-2
v_call: TRBV29-1
clone_size: few
d_call: TRBD1
cdr3_aa: CSVPRTGGNYGYTF
cdr3_nt: TGCAGCGTTCCCAGGACAGGGGGGAACTATGGCTACACCTTC

j_call: TRBJ2-3
v_call: TRBV18
clone_size: few
d_call: -
cdr3_aa: CASSPLRGTDTQYF
cdr3_nt: TGTGCCAGCTCACCCCTCCGTGGCACAGATACGCAGTATTTT

j_call: TRBJ1-1
v_call: TRBV20-1
clone_size: few
d_call: TRBD1
cdr3_aa: CSARKTGLAFF
cdr3_nt: TGCAGTGCGAGAAAGACAGGGCTAGCTTTCTTT